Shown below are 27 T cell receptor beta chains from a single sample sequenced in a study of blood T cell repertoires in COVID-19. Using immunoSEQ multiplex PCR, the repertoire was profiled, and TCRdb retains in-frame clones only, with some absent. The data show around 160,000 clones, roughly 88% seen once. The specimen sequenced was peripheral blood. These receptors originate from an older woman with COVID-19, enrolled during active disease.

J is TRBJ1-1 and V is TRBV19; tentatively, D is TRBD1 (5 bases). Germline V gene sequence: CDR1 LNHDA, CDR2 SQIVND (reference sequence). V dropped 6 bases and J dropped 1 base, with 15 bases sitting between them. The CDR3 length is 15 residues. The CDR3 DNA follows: TGTGCCAGTAGCCCACGGGAGGGGAGGAACACTGAAGCTTTCTTT. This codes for CASSPREGRNTEAFF.

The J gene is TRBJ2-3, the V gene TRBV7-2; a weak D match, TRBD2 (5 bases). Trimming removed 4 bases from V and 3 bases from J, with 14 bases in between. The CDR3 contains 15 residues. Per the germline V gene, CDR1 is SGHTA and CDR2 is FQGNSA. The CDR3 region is CASSSRGSETDTQYF. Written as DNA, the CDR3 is TGTGCCAGCAGCTCCCGGGGTAGTGAAACAGATACGCAGTATTTT.

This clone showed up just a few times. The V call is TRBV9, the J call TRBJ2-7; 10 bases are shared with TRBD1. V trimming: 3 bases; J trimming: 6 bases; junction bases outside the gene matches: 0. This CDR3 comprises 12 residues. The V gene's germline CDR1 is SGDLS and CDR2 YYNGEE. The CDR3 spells CASSGDRGEQYF. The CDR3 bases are TGTGCCAGCAGCGGGGACAGGGGCGAGCAGTACTTC.

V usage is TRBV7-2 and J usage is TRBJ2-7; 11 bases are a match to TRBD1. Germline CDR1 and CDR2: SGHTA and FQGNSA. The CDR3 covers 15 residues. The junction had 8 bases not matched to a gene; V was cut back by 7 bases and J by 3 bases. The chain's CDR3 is CASTFRGTGGYEQYF. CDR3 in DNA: TGTGCCAGCACCTTTCGGGGGACAGGGGGCTACGAGCAGTACTTC. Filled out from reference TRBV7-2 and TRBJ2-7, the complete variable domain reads GAGVSQSPSNKVTEKGKDVELRCDPISGHTALYWYRQSLGQGLEFLIYFQGNSAPDKSGLPSDRFSAERTGGSVSTLTIQRTQQEDSAVYLCASTFRGTGGYEQYFGPGTRLTVT.

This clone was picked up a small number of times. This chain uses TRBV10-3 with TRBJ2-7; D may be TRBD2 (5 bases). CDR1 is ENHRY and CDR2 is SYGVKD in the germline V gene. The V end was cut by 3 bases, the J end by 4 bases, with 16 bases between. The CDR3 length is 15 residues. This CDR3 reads CAISDTRTRGYEQYF. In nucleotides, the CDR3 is TGTGCCATCAGTGATACTAGGACGAGAGGATACGAGCAGTACTTC.

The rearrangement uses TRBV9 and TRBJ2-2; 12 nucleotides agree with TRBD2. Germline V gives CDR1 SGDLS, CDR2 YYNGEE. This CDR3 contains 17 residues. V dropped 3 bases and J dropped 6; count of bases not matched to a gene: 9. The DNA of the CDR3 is TGTGCCAGCAGCGCCGGGAGACTAGCGGGGGTCGCCGGGGAGCTGTTTTTT. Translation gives CASSAGRLAGVAGELFF.

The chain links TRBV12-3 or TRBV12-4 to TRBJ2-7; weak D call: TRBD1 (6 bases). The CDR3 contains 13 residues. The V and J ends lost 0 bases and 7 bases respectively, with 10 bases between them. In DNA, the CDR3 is TGTGCCAGCAGTTTAGCGGGGGCCGGAGAGCAGTACTTC. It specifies CASSLAGAGEQYF.

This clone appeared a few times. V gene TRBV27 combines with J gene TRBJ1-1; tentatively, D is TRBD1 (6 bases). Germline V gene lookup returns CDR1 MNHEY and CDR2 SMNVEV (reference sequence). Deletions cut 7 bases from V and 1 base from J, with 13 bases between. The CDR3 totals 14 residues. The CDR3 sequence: CASTNGQKNTEAFF. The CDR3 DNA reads TGTGCCAGCACCAACGGACAGAAGAACACTGAAGCTTTCTTT.

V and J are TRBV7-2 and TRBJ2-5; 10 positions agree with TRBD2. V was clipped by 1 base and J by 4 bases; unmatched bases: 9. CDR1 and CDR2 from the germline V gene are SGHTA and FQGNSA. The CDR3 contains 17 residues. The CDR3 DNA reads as TGTGCCAGCAGCTTAGTGTCTATAGCGGGGGGAATAGAGACCCAGTACTTC. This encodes CASSLVSIAGGIETQYF. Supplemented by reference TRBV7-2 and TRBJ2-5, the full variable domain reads GAGVSQSPSNKVTEKGKDVELRCDPISGHTALYWYRQSLGQGLEFLIYFQGNSAPDKSGLPSDRFSAERTGGSVSTLTIQRTQQEDSAVYLCASSLVSIAGGIETQYFGPGTRLLVL.

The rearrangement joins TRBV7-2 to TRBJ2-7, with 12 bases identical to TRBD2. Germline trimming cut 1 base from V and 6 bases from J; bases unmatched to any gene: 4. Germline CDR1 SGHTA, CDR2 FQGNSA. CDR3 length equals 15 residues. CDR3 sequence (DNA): TGTGCCAGCAGCTTAGGACTAGCGGGGGCCGGCGAGCAGTACTTC. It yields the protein CASSLGLAGAGEQYF.

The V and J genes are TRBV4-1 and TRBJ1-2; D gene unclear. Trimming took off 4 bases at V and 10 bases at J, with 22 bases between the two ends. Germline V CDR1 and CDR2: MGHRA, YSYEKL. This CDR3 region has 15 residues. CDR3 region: CASSPKPLPLRDYTF. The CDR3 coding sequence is TGCGCCAGCAGCCCGAAGCCCTTACCCTTAAGAGACTACACCTTC.

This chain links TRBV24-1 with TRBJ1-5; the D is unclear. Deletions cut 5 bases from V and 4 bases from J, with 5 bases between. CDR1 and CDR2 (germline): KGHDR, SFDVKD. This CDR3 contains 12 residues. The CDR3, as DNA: TGTGCCACCAGTGGAGGGAATCAGCCCCAGCATTTT. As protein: CATSGGNQPQHF.

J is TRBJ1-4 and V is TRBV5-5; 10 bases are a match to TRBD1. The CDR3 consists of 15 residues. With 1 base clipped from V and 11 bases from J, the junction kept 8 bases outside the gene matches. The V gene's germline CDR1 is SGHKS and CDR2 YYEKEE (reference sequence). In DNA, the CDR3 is TGTGCCAGCAGCTTGACGACAGGGGGCACCGCGAAACTGTTTTTT. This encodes CASSLTTGGTAKLFF.

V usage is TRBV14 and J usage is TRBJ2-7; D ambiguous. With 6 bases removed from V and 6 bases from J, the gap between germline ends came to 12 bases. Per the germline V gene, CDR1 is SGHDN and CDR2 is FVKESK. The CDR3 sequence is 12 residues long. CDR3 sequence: CASRLGPGEQYF. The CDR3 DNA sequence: TGTGCCAGCAGGCTGGGTCCGGGCGAGCAGTACTTC.

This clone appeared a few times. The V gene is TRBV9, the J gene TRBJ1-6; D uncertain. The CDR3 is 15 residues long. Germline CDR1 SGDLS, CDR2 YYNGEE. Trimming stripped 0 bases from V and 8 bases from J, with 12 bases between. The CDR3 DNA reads TGTGCCAGCAGCGTAGCGGGGTGGATCGATTCACCCCTCCACTTT. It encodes CASSVAGWIDSPLHF.

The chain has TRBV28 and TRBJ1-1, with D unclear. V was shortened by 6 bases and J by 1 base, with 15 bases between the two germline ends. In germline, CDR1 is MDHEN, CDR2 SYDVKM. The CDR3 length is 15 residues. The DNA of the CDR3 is TGTGCCAGCAGCGAAAGAGGTCGGGGGAACACTGAAGCTTTCTTT. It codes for CASSERGRGNTEAFF.

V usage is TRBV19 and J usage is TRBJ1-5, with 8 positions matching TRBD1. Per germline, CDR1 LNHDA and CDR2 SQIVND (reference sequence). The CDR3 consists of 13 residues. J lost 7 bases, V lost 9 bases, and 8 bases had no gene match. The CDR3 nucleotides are TGTGCCAGCCAGTTCCAGGGGGCCCAGCCCCAGCATTTT. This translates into CASQFQGAQPQHF.

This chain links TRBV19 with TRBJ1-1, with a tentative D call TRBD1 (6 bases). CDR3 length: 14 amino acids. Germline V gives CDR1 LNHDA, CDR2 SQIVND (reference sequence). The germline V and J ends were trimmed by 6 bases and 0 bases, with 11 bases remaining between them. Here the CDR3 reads CASSQQGLNTEAFF. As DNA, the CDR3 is TGTGCCAGTAGCCAACAGGGCTTGAACACTGAAGCTTTCTTT.

CDR3 residues: CASSPGPGQGVKGELFF. CDR3 DNA: TGTGCCAGTTCCCCCGGCCCGGGACAGGGAGTGAAGGGGGAGCTGTTTTTT. The chain joins TRBV7-7 to TRBJ2-2, with TRBD1 matching 9 bases. CDR1 SSHAT and CDR2 FNYEAQ come from the germline V gene (reference sequence). V shed 9 bases, J shed 8 bases, and the junction held 19 bases outside the gene matches. This CDR3 spans 17 amino acids.

CDR3 DNA: TGTGCCAGCTCACGGACAGGGGGCAATGAGCAGTTCTTC. It codes for CASSRTGGNEQFF. The chain recombines TRBV18 with TRBJ2-1; 10 bases align to TRBD1. Losses at the gene ends were 4 bases for V and 6 bases for J; bases not matched to a gene: 0. Per germline, CDR1 KGHSH and CDR2 LQKENI. CDR3 size: 13 residues.

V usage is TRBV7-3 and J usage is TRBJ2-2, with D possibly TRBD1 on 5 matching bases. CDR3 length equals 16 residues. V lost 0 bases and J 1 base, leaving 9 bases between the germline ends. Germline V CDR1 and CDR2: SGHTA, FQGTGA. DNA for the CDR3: TGTGCCAGCAGCTTAACGGCCAGGGAGAACACCGGGGAGCTGTTTTTT. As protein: CASSLTARENTGELFF.

The CDR3 DNA sequence: TGTGCCAGCAGCTTGGATATCTACGAGCAGTACTTC. Translation: CASSLDIYEQYF. The chain employs TRBV5-6 and TRBJ2-7; D gene unclear. CDR1 is SGHDT, CDR2 YYEEEE, per germline. V was pared by 0 bases and J by 3 bases, with 4 bases between. This CDR3 is 12 amino acids long. Combining the CDR3 with reference TRBV5-6 and TRBJ2-7 gives the whole variable domain DAGVTQSPTHLIKTRGQQVTLRCSPKSGHDTVSWYQQALGQGPQFIFQYYEEEERQRGNFPDRFSGHQFPNYSSELNVNALLLGDSALYLCASSLDIYEQYFGPGTRLTVT.

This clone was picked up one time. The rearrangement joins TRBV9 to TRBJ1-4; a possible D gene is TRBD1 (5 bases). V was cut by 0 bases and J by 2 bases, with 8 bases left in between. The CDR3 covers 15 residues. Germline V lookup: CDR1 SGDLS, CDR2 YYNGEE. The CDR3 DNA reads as TGTGCCAGCAGCGTAGGGGGGGTCACTAATGAAAAACTGTTTTTT. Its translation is CASSVGGVTNEKLFF.

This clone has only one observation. DNA of the CDR3: TGTGCCAGCAGCTCACTAGCGGGGGGGCCGTATGAGCAGTTCTTC. Translation gives CASSSLAGGPYEQFF. This rearrangement joins TRBV5-6 to TRBJ2-1; 13 bases fit TRBD2. There are 15 residues in the CDR3. J lost 8 bases, V lost 3 bases, and 5 bases had no gene match. The germline V gene has CDR1 SGHDT and CDR2 YYEEEE.

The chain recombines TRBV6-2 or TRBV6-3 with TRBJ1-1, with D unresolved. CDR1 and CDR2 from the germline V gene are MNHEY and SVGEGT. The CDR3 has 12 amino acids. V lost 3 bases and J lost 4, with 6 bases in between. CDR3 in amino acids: CASSYTTTEAFF. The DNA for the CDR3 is TGTGCCAGCAGTTATACAACCACTGAAGCTTTCTTT.

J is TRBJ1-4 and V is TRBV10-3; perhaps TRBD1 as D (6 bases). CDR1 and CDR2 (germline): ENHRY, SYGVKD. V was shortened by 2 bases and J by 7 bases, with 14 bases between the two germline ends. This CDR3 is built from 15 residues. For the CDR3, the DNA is TGTGCCATCAGTGAGGCCCTCAGGGGTAGTGAAAAACTGTTTTTT. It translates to CAISEALRGSEKLFF.

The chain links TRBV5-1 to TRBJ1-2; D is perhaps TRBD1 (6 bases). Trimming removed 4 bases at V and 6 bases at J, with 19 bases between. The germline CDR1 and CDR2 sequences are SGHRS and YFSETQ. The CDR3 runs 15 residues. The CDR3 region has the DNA TGCGCCAGCAGCCTTGGCCCTTCGGGGGGCCATGGCTACACCTTC. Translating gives CASSLGPSGGHGYTF.